This T cell receptor (beta chain) was captured by sequencing in a study of response to subunit inactivated influenza vaccine. TCRdb ran MiXCR on the RT-PCR reads and lists one entry per CDR3 protein. The sample holds 650,000 to 850,000 distinct CDR3 sequences; approximately 15% are singletons and the top ten take around 6.5%. Germline V gene sequence: CDR1 SGHDN, CDR2 FVKESK. V shed 0 bases and J shed 1 base, with 13 bases lying between them. The CDR3 is 17 residues long. With regard to this clonotype: What it binds is not known.

Study-level points and caveats: Every seasonal influenza vaccination brings in few new T cells, the authors suggested.

The genes are TRBV14 and TRBJ1-5; D remains ambiguous. The sample here was PBMCs from blood, taken around two weeks before vaccination. The receptor's source is a man aged 50 or older who received an inactivated influenza vaccine. In nucleotides, the CDR3 is TGTGCCAGCAGCCAAGAGAGACACCTAAACAGCAATCAGCCCCAGCATTTT. This codes for CASSQERHLNSNQPQHF.